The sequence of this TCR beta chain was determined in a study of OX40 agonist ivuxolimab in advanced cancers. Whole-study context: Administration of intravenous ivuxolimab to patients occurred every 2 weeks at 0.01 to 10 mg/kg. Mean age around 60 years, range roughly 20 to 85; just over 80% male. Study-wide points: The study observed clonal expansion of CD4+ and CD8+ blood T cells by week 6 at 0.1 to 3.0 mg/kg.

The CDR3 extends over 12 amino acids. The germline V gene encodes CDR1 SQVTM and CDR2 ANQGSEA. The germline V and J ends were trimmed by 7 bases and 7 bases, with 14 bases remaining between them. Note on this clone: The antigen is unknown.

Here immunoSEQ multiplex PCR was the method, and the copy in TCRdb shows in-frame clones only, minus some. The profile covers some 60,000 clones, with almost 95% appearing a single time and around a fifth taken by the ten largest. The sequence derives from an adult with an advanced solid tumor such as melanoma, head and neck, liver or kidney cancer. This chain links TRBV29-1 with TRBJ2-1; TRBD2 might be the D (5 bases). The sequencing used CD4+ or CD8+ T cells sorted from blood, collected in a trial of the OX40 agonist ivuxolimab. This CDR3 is CSAAPRANEQFF. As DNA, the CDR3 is TGCAGCGCCGCGCCGAGGGCAAATGAGCAGTTCTTC.